The text below deals with one T cell receptor beta chain. The table came from immunoSEQ multiplex PCR; TCRdb's copy has only in-frame clones and leaves some out. There are about 350,000 clones in the sample; 89% occur only once, and roughly 4% lies in the top ten. These data belong to a study of blood T cell repertoires in COVID-19. V was pared by 2 bases and J by 7 bases, with 10 bases of the junction left unmatched. The length of the CDR3 is 16 residues. The germline CDR1 and CDR2 sequences are MDHEN and SYDVKM. Sequencing was performed on peripheral blood. This TCR was sampled from a woman between 55 and 75 years old with COVID-19, enrolled during active disease. This chain connects TRBV28 to TRBJ2-1; 8 bases are shared with TRBD2. The DNA for the CDR3 is TGTGCCAGCAGTTTAGGTGGTAGCGGGATACAGAATGAGCAGTTCTTC. It yields the protein CASSLGGSGIQNEQFF.